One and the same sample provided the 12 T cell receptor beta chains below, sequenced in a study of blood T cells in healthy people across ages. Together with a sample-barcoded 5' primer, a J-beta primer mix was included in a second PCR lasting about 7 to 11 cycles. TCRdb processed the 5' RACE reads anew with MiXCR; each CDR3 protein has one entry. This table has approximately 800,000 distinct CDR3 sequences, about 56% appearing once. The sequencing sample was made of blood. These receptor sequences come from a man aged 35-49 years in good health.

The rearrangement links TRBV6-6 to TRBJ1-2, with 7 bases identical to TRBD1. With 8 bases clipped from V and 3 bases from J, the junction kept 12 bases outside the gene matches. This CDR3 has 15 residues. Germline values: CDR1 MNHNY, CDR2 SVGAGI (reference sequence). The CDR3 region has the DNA TGTGCCAGCCGGGACAGCGTTCTGGCCCACTATGGCTACACCTTC. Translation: CASRDSVLAHYGYTF.

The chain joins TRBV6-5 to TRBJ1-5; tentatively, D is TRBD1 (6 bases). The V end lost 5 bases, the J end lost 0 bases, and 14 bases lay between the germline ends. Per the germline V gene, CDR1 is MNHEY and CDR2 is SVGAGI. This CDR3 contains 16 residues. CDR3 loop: CASSHDRFPSNQPQHF. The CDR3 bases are TGTGCCAGCAGTCACGACAGGTTTCCTAGCAATCAGCCCCAGCATTTT.

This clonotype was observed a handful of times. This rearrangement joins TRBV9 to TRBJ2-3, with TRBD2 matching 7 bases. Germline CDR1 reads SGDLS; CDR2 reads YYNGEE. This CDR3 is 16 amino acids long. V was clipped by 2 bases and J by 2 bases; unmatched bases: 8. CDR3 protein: CASSVGLADTTDTQYF. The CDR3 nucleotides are TGTGCCAGCAGCGTCGGTCTAGCGGACACCACAGATACGCAGTATTTT.

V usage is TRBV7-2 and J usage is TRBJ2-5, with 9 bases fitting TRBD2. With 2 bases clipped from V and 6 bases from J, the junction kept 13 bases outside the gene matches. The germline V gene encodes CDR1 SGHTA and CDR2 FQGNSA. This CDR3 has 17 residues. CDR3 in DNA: TGTGCCAGCAGCTTAATGGGGTCCGCGGGGGGGCAAAAGACCCAGTACTTC. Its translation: CASSLMGSAGGQKTQYF. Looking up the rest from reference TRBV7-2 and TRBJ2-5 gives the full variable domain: GAGVSQSPSNKVTEKGKDVELRCDPISGHTALYWYRQSLGQGLEFLIYFQGNSAPDKSGLPSDRFSAERTGGSVSTLTIQRTQQEDSAVYLCASSLMGSAGGQKTQYFGPGTRLLVL.

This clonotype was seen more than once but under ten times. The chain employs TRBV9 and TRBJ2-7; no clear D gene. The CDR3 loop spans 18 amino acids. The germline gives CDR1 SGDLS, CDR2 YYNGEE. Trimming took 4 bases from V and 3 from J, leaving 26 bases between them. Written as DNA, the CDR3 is TGTGCCAGCAGCCCCCATCGCGTGCCCCACGATGGGGACTACGAGCAGTACTTC. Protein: CASSPHRVPHDGDYEQYF. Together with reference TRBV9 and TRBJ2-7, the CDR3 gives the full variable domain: DSGVTQTPKHLITATGQRVTLRCSPRSGDLSVYWYQQSLDQGLQFLIQYYNGEERAKGNILERFSAQQFPDLHSELNLSSLELGDSALYFCASSPHRVPHDGDYEQYFGPGTRLTVT.

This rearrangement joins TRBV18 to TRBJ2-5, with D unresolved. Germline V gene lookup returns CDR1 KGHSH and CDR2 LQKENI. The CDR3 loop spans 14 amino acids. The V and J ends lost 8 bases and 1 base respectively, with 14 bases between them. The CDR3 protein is CASAEQRVQETQYF. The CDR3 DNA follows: TGTGCCAGCGCAGAACAGCGAGTCCAAGAGACCCAGTACTTC.

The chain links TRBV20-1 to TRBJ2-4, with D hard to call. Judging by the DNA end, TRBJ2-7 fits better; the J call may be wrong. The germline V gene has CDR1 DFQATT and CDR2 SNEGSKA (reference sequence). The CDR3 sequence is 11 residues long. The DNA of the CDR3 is TGCAGTGCTAGAGATGAGTACGAGCAGTACTTC. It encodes CSARDEYEQYF.

The CDR3 bases are TGTGCCAGCAGCGGAGGAAGGGCCCAGTACTTC. Its translation is CASSGGRAQYF. This sequence joins TRBV2 and TRBJ2-5; maybe TRBD2 (5 bases). V was shortened by 6 bases and J by 9 bases, with 11 bases between the two germline ends. Germline lookup yields CDR1 SNHLY and CDR2 FYNNEI. The length of the CDR3 is 11 residues. Full variable domain (outside the CDR3, taken from reference TRBV2 and TRBJ2-5): EPEVTQTPSHQVTQMGQEVILRCVPISNHLYFYWYRQILGQKVEFLVSFYNNEISEKSEIFDDQFSVERPDGSNFTLKIRSTKLEDSAMYFCASSGGRAQYFGPGTRLLVL.

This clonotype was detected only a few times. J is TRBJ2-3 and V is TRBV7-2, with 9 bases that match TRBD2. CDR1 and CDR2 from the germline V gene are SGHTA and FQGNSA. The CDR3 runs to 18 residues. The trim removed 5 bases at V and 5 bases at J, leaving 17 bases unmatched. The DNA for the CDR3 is TGTGCCAGCAGCCCCAGAGTTGGGGCTAGCGGGGTGGGAGATACGCAGTATTTT. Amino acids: CASSPRVGASGVGDTQYF.

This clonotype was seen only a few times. The CDR3 DNA reads TGCAGCGTTGAAGATCTTAGTCTGGGGAATGAGCAGTTCTTC. This encodes CSVEDLSLGNEQFF. The gene calls are TRBV29-1 and TRBJ2-1; unclear D gene. Germline V gives CDR1 SQVTM, CDR2 ANQGSEA. Deletions cut 0 bases from V and 7 bases from J, with 13 bases between. The CDR3 is 14 residues long.

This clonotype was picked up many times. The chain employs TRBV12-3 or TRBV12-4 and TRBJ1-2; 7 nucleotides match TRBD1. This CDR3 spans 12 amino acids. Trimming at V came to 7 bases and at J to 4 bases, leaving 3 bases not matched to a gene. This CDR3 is CASTGQTYGYTF. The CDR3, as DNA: TGTGCCAGCACGGGACAGACCTATGGCTACACCTTC.

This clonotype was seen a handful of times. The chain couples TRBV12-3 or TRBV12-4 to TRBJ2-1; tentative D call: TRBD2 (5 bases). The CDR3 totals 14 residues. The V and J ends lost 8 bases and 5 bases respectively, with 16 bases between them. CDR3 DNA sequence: TGTGCCAGCGGACCCTTCGATAGCGACAATGAGCAGTTCTTC. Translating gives CASGPFDSDNEQFF.